This TCR beta chain was retrieved from a study of blood T cell repertoires in COVID-19. For the study at large: PBMCs, B-cell-depleted T cells, or T cells were the source of the cDNA or gDNA that made up the material.

Generated by immunoSEQ multiplex PCR, the TCRdb table keeps only in-frame clones and is missing some. The table lists roughly 310,000 clones, around 89% of them singletons, with approximately 9.8% in the top ten. CDR3 length: 15 amino acids. Germline CDR1 WNHNN, CDR2 SYGVQD (reference sequence). V was shortened by 3 bases and J by 1 base, with 11 bases between the two germline ends. The chain links TRBV10-1 to TRBJ2-3, with D perhaps matching TRBD1 (6 bases). The receptor comes from a woman aged 35 to 49 who had recovered from COVID-19. Sequencing was performed on PBMCs or T cells enriched from blood (not recorded which). This CDR3 is CASSERAGGTDTQYF. CDR3 bases: TGCGCCAGCAGTGAAAGGGCAGGGGGCACAGATACGCAGTATTTT.